This TCR beta chain was profiled in a study of T cells after yellow fever vaccination. Study-wide results and limits: Post-booster repertoires again held most primary-vaccination clones (roughly 95% CD4, 88% CD8).

This clonotype was seen at least ten times. Its cognate antigen is unknown. V was clipped by 5 bases and J by 8 bases, with 7 bases between them. CDR1 and CDR2 from the germline V gene are KGHSH and LQKENI. The CDR3 runs 11 residues. It was through 5'RACE template switching that TCR cDNA was made, with a universal primer site and UMIs added. TCRdb re-analysed the 5' RACE reads in MiXCR, keeping a single row per CDR3 protein. This table holds about 340,000 distinct CDR3 sequences, around 4.1% found once. This specimen consisted of PBMCs, obtained 5 days after the yellow fever booster vaccination. The receptor was derived from a man younger than 35 who received the YFV17D yellow fever vaccine. The chain employs TRBV18 and TRBJ2-1, with D unresolved. The CDR3 is CASSARDEQFF. For the CDR3, the DNA is TGTGCCAGCTCAGCACGCGATGAGCAGTTCTTC. The variable domain in full, with the rest retrieved from reference TRBV18 and TRBJ2-1, is NAGVMQNPRHLVRRRGQEARLRCSPMKGHSHVYWYRQLPEEGLKFMVYLQKENIIDESGMPKERFSAEFPKEGPSILRIQQVVRGDSAAYFCASSARDEQFFGPGTRLTVL.